This TCR beta chain derives from a study of T cell responses to AZD1222 COVID-19 vaccine. Study observations and caveats: Spike was spanned by vaccine-associated CD4 TCRs, with dominance at 160-218 and 743-854.

Turning to this clone: The antigen is undetermined.

V was shortened by 7 bases and J by 3 bases, with 16 bases between the two germline ends. The CDR3 consists of 15 residues. The V gene's germline CDR1 is MDHEN and CDR2 SYDVKM. Here immunoSEQ multiplex PCR was the method, and the copy in TCRdb shows in-frame clones only, minus some. The table records 90,000 to 150,000 clones, 80% to 90% of them present only once. The source was peripheral blood, collected on day 0 of AZD1222 vaccination. V usage is TRBV28 and J usage is TRBJ1-5; D not resolved. This TCR was sampled from an adult in good health. In DNA form, the CDR3 reads TGTGCCAGCACCTTTTTATCTCCTCCCAATCAGCCCCAGCATTTT. Residues: CASTFLSPPNQPQHF.